This is a list of T cell receptor beta chains from one sample in a study of shared clonotypes between healthy human individuals. Only in-frame clones appear in the TCRdb table, and some are missing; sequencing was by immunoSEQ multiplex PCR. The sample holds a few hundred thousand clones, more than 60% seen once. The sequencing input was memory CD4+ T cells sorted from blood. All receptors come from a man in his thirties or forties in good health. Both conserved end residues are part of each CDR3. D genes are given only for firm matches. Some rows mark clone size as missing; the rest say once, few, many or name a class of expanded clone.

j_call v_call clone_size d_call cdr3_aa cdr3_nt
TRBJ1-5 TRBV19 - TRBD1 CASRDRVAGSNQPQHF TGTGCCAGCCGGGACAGGGTGGCGGGGAGCAATCAGCCCCAGCATTTT
TRBJ1-1 TRBV28 - - CASSLQVPLPTTQAFF TGTGCCAGCAGCTTACAAGTGCCCCTTCCCACAACTCAAGCTTTCTTT
TRBJ2-1 TRBV29-1 few - CSVEVLRDNEQFF TGCAGCGTTGAGGTTTTGCGGGACAATGAGCAGTTCTTC
TRBJ2-6 TRBV27 - - CASRNSGANVLTF TGTGCCAGCAGGAACTCTGGGGCCAACGTCCTGACTTTC
TRBJ2-7 TRBV28 - TRBD1 CASRMTGEFGEQYF TGTGCCAGCAGAATGACAGGGGAGTTCGGCGAGCAGTACTTC
TRBJ2-6 TRBV7-8 - - CASSESSGANVLTF TGTGCCAGCAGCGAAAGCTCTGGGGCCAACGTCCTGACTTTC
TRBJ2-1 TRBV5-1 - TRBD2 CASSLNPGLVNEQFF TGCGCCAGCAGCTTGAATCCGGGACTAGTCAATGAGCAGTTCTTC
TRBJ1-3 TRBV18 once - CASSPQGIGNTIYF TGTGCCAGCTCACCACAAGGAATTGGAAACACCATATATTTT
TRBJ1-5 TRBV19 - - CASRTFGANQPQHF TGTGCCAGTAGAACCTTCGGTGCCAATCAGCCCCAGCATTTT
TRBJ2-2 TRBV28 - - CASSSHGGGTGELFF TGTGCCAGCAGTTCCCACGGGGGAGGCACCGGGGAGCTGTTTTTT